This T cell receptor (beta chain) was retrieved from a study of blood T cell repertoires in COVID-19. Whole-study context: There were acute and convalescent COVID-19 samples, and they came from the United States, Italy and Spain. T cells, B-cell-depleted T cells, or PBMCs provided the cDNA or gDNA that served as material.

As originally analysed: It was from reference gene primer amplification that nucleated cell counts were estimated. Sequencing was performed with immunoSEQ multiplex PCR; in TCRdb, only in-frame clones are kept and a portion is missing. V, J and clone size reflect that table, while D and trimming were determined from the DNA. The data show around 280,000 clones, with 70% to 90% seen just once and about 1.2% held by the top ten. Germline CDR1 is KGHSH and CDR2 is LQKENI. V lost 3 bases to trimming and J lost 8 bases; unmatched junction nucleotides: 10. The CDR3 totals 16 residues. The TCR was taken from a man in his 70s with acute or convalescent COVID-19. The material sequenced was peripheral blood. V is TRBV18 and J is TRBJ1-6, with 7 bases aligning to TRBD1. This CDR3 reads CASSPSSTGVDSPLHF. The CDR3 DNA reads as TGTGCCAGCTCACCTAGTTCAACAGGGGTCGATTCACCCCTCCACTTT.